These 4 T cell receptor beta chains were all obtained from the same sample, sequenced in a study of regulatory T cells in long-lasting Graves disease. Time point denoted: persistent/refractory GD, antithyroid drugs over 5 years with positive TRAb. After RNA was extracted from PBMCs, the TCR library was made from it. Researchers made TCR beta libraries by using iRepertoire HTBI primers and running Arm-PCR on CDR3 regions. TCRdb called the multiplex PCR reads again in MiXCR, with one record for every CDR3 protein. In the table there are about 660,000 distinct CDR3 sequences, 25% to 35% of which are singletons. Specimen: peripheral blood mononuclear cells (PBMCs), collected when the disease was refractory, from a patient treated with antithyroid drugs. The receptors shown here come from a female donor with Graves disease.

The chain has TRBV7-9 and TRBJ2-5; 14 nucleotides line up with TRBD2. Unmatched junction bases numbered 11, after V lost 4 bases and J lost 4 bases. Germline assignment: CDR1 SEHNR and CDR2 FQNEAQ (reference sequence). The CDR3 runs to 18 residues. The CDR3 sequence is CASSSWGLAGESGETQYF. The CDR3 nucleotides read TGTGCCAGCAGCTCATGGGGACTAGCGGGAGAATCCGGAGAGACCCAGTACTTC.

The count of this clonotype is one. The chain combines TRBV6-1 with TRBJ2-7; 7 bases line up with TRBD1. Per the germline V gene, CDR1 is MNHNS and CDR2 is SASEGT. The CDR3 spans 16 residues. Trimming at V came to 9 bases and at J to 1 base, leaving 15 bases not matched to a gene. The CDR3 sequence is CASSHFRDRTSYEQYF. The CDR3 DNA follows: TGTGCCAGTAGCCACTTCCGGGACAGAACGTCCTACGAGCAGTACTTC.

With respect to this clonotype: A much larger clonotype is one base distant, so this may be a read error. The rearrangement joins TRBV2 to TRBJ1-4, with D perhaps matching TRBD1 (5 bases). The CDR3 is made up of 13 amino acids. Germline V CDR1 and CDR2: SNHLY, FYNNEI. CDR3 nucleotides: TGTGCCGGCAGTGGGGGGTTATATGAAAAACTGTTTTTT. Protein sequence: CAGSGGLYEKLFF.

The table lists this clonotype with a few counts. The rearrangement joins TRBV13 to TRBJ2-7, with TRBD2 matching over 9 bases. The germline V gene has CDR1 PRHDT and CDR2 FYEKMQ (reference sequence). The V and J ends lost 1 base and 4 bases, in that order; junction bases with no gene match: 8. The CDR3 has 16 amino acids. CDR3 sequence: CASSLVIAGVLYEQYF. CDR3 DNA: TGTGCCAGCAGCTTAGTTATAGCGGGAGTTCTTTACGAGCAGTACTTC.